The clone carrying this T cell receptor beta chain has a count of ten or more. Its antigen is still unknown. The entry originates in a study of beta chain features in type 1 diabetes. Study outcomes and limitations: When Type 1 diabetes patients were examined, their TCRB CDR3s proved moderately but significantly shorter in all four CD4+ subsets. Patients and controls would share equally any PCR tilt toward shorter templates.

V shed 0 bases and J shed 7 bases, with 12 bases lying between them. Germline assignment: CDR1 LGHNA and CDR2 YSLEER. This CDR3 contains 14 residues. Investigators reverse transcribed all isolated RNA, so they sequenced expressed TCRB transcripts. The repertoire was sequenced with immunoSEQ multiplex PCR; TCRdb's copy has only in-frame clones and lacks some. The sample includes about 120,000 clones, approximately 15% seen only once; the top ten take 2.6%. The TCR was taken from a man in his late teens or twenties with type 1 diabetes. The chain combines TRBV4-3 with TRBJ1-2, with unresolved D. Sequencing was done on a sample of central memory CD4+ T cells from blood. Here the CDR3 DNA reads TGCGCCAGCAGCCAAGACCCCACTCTGGGTGGCTACACCTTC. Translation: CASSQDPTLGGYTF.